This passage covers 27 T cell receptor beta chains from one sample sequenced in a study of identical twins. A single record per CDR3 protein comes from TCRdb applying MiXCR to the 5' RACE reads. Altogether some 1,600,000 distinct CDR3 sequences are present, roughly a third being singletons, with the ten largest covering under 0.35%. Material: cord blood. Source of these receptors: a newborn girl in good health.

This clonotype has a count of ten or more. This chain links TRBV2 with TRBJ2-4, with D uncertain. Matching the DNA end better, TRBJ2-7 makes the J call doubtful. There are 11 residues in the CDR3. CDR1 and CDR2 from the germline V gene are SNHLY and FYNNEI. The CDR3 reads CASSEANEQYF. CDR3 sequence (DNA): TGTGCCAGCAGTGAAGCGAACGAGCAGTACTTC.

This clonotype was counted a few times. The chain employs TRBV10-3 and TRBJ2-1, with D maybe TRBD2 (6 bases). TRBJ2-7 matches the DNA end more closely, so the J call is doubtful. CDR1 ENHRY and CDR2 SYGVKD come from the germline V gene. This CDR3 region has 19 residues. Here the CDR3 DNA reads TGTGCCATCAGTGGTTTGAGTGAGGGACTCCTGAGCTCCTACAATGAGCAGTACTTC. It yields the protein CAISGLSEGLLSSYNEQYF.

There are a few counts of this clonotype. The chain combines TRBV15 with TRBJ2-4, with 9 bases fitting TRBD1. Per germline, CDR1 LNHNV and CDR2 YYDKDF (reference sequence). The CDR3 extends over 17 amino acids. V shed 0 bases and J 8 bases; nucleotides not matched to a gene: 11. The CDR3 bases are TGTGCCACCAGCAGAGAGACGGGACAGGGTTATGGAGACATTCAGTACTTC. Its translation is CATSRETGQGYGDIQYF.

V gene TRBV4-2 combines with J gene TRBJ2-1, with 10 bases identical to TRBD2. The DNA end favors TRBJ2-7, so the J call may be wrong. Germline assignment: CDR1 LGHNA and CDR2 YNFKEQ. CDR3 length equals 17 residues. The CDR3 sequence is CASSQVGLAESYNEQYF. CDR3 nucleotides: TGTGCCAGCAGCCAGGTAGGACTAGCGGAGTCCTACAATGAGCAGTACTTC.

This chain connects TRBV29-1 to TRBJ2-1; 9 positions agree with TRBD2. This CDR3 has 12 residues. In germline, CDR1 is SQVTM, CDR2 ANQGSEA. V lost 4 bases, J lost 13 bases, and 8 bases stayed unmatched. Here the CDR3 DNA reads TGCAGCGTTGTTTGGCGGGGGGGGTTTCAGTTCTTC. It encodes CSVVWRGGFQFF.

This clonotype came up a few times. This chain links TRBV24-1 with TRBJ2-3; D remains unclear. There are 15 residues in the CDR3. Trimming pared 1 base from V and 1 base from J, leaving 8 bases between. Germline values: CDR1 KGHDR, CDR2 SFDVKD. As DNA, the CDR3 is TGTGCCACCAGTGATTTCGCCACGGGCACAGATACGCAGTATTTT. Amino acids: CATSDFATGTDTQYF.

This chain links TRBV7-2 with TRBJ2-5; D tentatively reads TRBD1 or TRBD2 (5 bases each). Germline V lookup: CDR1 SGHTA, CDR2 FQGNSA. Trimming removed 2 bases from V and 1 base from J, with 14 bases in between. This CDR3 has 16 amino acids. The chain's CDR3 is CASSLRGTFRQETQYF. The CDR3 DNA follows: TGTGCCAGCAGCTTACGTGGGACCTTTCGCCAAGAGACCCAGTACTTC.

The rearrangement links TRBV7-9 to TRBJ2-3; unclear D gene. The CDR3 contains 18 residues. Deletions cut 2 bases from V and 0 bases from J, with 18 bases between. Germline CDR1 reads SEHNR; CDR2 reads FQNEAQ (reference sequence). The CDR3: CASSLRVELTTSTDTQYF. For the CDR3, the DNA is TGTGCCAGCAGCTTACGGGTGGAGCTAACGACTAGCACAGATACGCAGTATTTT.

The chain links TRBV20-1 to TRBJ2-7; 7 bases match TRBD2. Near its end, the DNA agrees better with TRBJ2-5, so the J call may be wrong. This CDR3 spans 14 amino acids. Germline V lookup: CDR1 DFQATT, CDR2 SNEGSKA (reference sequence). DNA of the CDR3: TGCAGTGCTAGAGACCGGACTAGGTTCGGGACCCAGTACTTC. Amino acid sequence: CSARDRTRFGTQYF.

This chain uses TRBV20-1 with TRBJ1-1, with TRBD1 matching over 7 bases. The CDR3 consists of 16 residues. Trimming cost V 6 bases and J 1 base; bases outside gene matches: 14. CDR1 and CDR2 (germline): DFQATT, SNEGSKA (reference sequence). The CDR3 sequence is CSAQNAPGGRNTEAFF. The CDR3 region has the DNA TGCAGTGCCCAAAATGCCCCAGGGGGACGGAACACTGAAGCTTTCTTT.

The CDR3 region is CASGPSLGEQYF. The DNA of the CDR3 is TGTGCTAGTGGTCCTTCCCTGGGTGAGCAGTACTTC. The rearrangement uses TRBV12-5 and TRBJ2-5; D gene uncertain. V shed 5 bases and J shed 11 bases, with 15 bases lying between them. The CDR3 spans 12 residues. Germline CDR1 and CDR2: LGHNT and FRNRAP.

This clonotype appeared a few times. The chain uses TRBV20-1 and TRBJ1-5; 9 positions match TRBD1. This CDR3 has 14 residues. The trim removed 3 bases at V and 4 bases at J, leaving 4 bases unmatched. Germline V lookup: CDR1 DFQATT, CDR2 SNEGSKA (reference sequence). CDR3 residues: CSASPGTGNQPQHF. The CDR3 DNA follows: TGCAGTGCTAGCCCCGGGACAGGGAATCAGCCCCAGCATTTT.

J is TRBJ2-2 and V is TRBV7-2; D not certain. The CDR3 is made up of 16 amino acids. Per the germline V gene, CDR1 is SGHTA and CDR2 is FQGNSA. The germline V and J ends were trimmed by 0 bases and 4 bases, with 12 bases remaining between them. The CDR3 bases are TGTGCCAGCAGCTTAGCTGATCACGCGCCCACCGGGGAGCTGTTTTTT. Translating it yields CASSLADHAPTGELFF.

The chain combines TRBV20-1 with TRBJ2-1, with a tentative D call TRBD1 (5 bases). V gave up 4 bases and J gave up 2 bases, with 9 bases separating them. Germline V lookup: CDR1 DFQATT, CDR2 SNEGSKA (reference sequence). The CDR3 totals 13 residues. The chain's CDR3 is CSAIGDTYNEQFF. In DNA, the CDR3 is TGCAGTGCTATAGGGGATACCTACAATGAGCAGTTCTTC.

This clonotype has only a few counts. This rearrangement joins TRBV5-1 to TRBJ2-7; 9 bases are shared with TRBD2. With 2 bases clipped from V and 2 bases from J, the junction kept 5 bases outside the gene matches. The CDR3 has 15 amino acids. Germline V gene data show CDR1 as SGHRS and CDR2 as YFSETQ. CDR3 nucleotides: TGCGCCAGCAGCTTCCTAGCGGGACCAACCTACGAGCAGTACTTC. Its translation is CASSFLAGPTYEQYF.

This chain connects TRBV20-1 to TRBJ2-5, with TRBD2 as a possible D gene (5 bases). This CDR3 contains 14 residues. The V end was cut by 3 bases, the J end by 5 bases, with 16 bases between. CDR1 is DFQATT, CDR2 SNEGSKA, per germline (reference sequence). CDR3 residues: CSARDSITVETQYF. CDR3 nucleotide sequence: TGCAGTGCTAGGGACTCCATCACGGTGGAGACCCAGTACTTC.

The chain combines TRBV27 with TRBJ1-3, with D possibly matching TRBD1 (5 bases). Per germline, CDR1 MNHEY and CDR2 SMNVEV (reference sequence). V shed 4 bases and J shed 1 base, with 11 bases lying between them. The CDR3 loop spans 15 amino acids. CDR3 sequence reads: CASSSGGGSGNTIYF. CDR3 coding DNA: TGTGCCAGCAGTTCGGGGGGGGGTTCTGGAAACACCATATATTTT.

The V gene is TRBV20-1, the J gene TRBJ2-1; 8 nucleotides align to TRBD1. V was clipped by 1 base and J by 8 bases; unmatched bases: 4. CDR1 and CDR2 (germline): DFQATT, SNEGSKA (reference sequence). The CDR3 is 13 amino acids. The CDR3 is CSARGQGAYEQFF. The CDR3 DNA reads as TGCAGTGCTAGAGGGCAGGGGGCTTATGAGCAGTTCTTC.

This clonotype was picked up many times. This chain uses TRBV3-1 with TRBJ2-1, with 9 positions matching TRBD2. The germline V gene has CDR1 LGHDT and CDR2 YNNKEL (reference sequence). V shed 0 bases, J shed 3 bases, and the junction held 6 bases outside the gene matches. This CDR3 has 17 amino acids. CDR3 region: CASSQDSSGGLYNEQFF. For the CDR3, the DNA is TGTGCCAGCAGCCAAGATTCCAGCGGGGGGCTCTACAATGAGCAGTTCTTC.

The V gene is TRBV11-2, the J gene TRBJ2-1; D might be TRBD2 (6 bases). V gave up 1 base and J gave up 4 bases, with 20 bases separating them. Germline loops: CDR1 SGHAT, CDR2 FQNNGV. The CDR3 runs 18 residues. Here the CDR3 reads CASSLGGVRATTYNEQFF. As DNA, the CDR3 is TGTGCCAGCAGCTTAGGGGGGGTTCGCGCGACCACTTACAATGAGCAGTTCTTC.

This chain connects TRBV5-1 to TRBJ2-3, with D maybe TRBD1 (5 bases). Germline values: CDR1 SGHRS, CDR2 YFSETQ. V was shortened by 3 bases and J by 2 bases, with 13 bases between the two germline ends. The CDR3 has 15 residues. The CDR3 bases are TGCGCCAGCAGCTCGGCCAAGGGGTACACAGATACGCAGTATTTT. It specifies CASSSAKGYTDTQYF.

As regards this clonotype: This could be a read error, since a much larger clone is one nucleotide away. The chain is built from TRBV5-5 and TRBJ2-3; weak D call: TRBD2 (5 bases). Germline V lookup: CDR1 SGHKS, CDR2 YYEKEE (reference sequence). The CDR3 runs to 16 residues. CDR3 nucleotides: TGTGCCGGCAGATTTAACCGACTAACTAGCACAGATACGCAGTATTTT. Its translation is CAGRFNRLTSTDTQYF.

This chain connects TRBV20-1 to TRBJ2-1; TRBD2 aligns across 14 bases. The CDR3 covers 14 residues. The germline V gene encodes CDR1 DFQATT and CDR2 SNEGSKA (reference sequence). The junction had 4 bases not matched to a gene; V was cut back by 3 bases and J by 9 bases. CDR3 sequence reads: CSASMTSGGAEQFF. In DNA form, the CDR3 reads TGCAGTGCTAGTATGACTAGCGGGGGGGCTGAGCAGTTCTTC.

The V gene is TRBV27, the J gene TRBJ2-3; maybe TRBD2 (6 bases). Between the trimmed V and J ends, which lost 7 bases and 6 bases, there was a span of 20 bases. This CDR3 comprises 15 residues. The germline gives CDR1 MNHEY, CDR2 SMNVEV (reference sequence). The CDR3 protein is CASIFTSPTWDTQYF. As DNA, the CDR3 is TGTGCCAGCATATTTACTAGCCCTACTTGGGATACGCAGTATTTT.

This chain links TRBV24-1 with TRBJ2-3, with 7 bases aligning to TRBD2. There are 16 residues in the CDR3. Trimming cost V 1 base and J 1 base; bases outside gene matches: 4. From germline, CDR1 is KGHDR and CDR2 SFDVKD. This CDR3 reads CATSDFGGRGTDTQYF. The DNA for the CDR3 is TGTGCCACCAGTGATTTTGGAGGGAGGGGCACAGATACGCAGTATTTT.

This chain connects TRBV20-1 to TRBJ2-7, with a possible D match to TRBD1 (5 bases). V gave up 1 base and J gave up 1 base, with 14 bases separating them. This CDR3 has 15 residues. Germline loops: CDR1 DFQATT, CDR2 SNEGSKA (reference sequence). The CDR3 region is CSARVPGSLSYEQYF. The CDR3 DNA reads TGCAGTGCTAGAGTCCCAGGGTCACTTTCCTACGAGCAGTACTTC.

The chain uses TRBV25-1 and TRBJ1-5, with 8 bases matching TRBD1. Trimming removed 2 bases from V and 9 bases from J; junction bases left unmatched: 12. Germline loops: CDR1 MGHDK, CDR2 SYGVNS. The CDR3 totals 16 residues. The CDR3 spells CASSENLQGASGPQHF. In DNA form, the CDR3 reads TGTGCCAGCAGTGAAAATCTTCAGGGGGCTTCCGGGCCCCAGCATTTT.